The 31 T cell receptor beta chains listed next were all sequenced from one sample in a study of neurological immune-mediated disorders. TCRdb reanalysed the 5' RACE reads using MiXCR and keeps one entry per CDR3 protein. Of roughly 60,000 distinct CDR3 sequences listed, about an eighth are singletons. The sequenced sample was PBMCs. These TCRs come from a man aged 55 to 70 in good health.

The sample holds many counts of this clonotype. CDR3 DNA: TGTGCCAGCAGCTTAATGGGACAGGGCTACGAGCAGTACTTC. Its protein product is CASSLMGQGYEQYF. This rearrangement joins TRBV7-2 to TRBJ2-7, with 9 bases fitting TRBD1. The trim removed 2 bases at V and 3 bases at J, leaving 2 bases unmatched. The CDR3 runs 14 residues. CDR1 is SGHTA, CDR2 FQGNSA, per germline.

This clonotype was recorded at least ten times. V gene TRBV25-1 combines with J gene TRBJ1-1, with D unresolved. V was shortened by 8 bases and J by 0 bases, with 10 bases between the two germline ends. The CDR3 runs 13 residues. Germline CDR1 is MGHDK and CDR2 is SYGVNS. The CDR3 sequence: CASGDKLNTEAFF. The CDR3 bases are TGTGCCAGCGGCGACAAGTTGAACACTGAAGCTTTCTTT.

This clonotype was counted ten times or more. The chain has TRBV20-1 and TRBJ1-2, with 9 bases that match TRBD1. CDR1 DFQATT and CDR2 SNEGSKA come from the germline V gene (reference sequence). The CDR3 extends over 15 amino acids. J was trimmed by 8 bases and V by 1 base; bases with no gene match: 11. The CDR3 protein is CSARVPTGQGEGYTF. DNA for the CDR3: TGCAGTGCTAGAGTACCCACGGGACAGGGTGAAGGCTACACCTTC.

This clonotype came up many times. The V gene is TRBV13, the J gene TRBJ2-5; the D is unclear. Germline loops: CDR1 PRHDT, CDR2 FYEKMQ (reference sequence). Trimming cost V 1 base and J 5 bases, with 5 bases left between them. This CDR3 comprises 12 residues. In DNA, the CDR3 is TGTGCCAGCAGCTTAGTAGGGGAGACCCAGTACTTC. As protein: CASSLVGETQYF.

This clonotype showed up many times. The gene calls are TRBV29-1 and TRBJ1-2; TRBD1 matches at 7 bases. The CDR3 consists of 13 residues. Germline V CDR1 and CDR2: SQVTM, ANQGSEA. J gave up 4 bases and V 7 bases, and 9 bases lay outside the gene matches. CDR3 in amino acids: CSAPGQYGYGYTF. The CDR3 DNA reads as TGCAGCGCCCCGGGACAGTACGGCTATGGCTACACCTTC.

This clonotype was counted many times. This chain connects TRBV10-3 to TRBJ2-1, with 8 bases fitting TRBD2. Germline CDR1 reads ENHRY; CDR2 reads SYGVKD. The CDR3 runs to 15 residues. V lost 4 bases and J lost 4; bases outside the gene matches: 6. CDR3 bases: TGTGCCATCAGTGTTACCGGGGGGGATTACAATGAGCAGTTCTTC. This gives the protein CAISVTGGDYNEQFF.

This clonotype was seen repeatedly, ten times or more. The chain couples TRBV25-1 to TRBJ2-2; D may correspond to TRBD1 or TRBD2 (5 bases each). The CDR3 totals 14 residues. Germline assignment: CDR1 MGHDK and CDR2 SYGVNS. Trimming cost V 7 bases and J 3 bases, with 12 bases left between them. CDR3 in amino acids: CASTPSGHTGELFF. The CDR3 DNA is TGTGCCAGCACCCCTTCGGGACACACCGGGGAGCTGTTTTTT.

This clonotype was found many times. The genes are TRBV6-5 and TRBJ1-5; TRBD1 agrees at 8 bases. V trimming: 6 bases; J trimming: 4 bases; junction bases outside the gene matches: 8. The CDR3 is 15 residues long. Germline V gene lookup returns CDR1 MNHEY and CDR2 SVGAGI. The CDR3 protein is CASRSGTGPNQPQHF. The CDR3 DNA reads as TGTGCCAGCAGGTCTGGGACAGGCCCTAATCAGCCCCAGCATTTT.

V gene TRBV20-1 combines with J gene TRBJ1-4; D remains ambiguous. Trimming took 7 bases from V and 5 from J, leaving 8 bases between them. Germline loops: CDR1 DFQATT, CDR2 SNEGSKA (reference sequence). The CDR3 runs to 11 residues. CDR3 loop: CSVAANEKLFF. The CDR3 DNA is TGCAGTGTAGCCGCGAATGAAAAACTGTTTTTT.

This clonotype was detected many times. V and J are TRBV5-1 and TRBJ2-5; D may be TRBD2 (6 bases). CDR1 SGHRS and CDR2 YFSETQ come from the germline V gene. V lost 6 bases, J lost 3 bases, and 18 bases lay in between. This CDR3 is built from 15 residues. CDR3 sequence reads: CASTLDGSGKETQYF. The CDR3 DNA is TGCGCCAGCACCCTGGATGGTAGCGGAAAAGAGACCCAGTACTTC.

This clonotype came up many times. The rearrangement links TRBV7-9 to TRBJ1-1; no reliable D call. V was pared by 0 bases and J by 1 base, with 6 bases between. The CDR3 loop spans 14 amino acids. CDR1 SEHNR and CDR2 FQNEAQ come from the germline V gene (reference sequence). CDR3 protein: CASSLALGNTEAFF. The DNA of the CDR3 is TGTGCCAGCAGCTTAGCCTTGGGGAACACTGAAGCTTTCTTT.

This clonotype occurred many times. The chain joins TRBV18 to TRBJ2-5; maybe TRBD2 (5 bases). Between the trimmed V and J ends, which lost 0 bases and 9 bases, there was a span of 14 bases. The length of the CDR3 is 14 residues. Germline values: CDR1 KGHSH, CDR2 LQKENI. The CDR3 loop is CASSPPGDPGAQYF. DNA of the CDR3: TGTGCCAGCTCACCACCGGGCGATCCCGGGGCCCAGTACTTC. Filled out from reference TRBV18 and TRBJ2-5, the complete variable domain reads NAGVMQNPRHLVRRRGQEARLRCSPMKGHSHVYWYRQLPEEGLKFMVYLQKENIIDESGMPKERFSAEFPKEGPSILRIQQVVRGDSAAYFCASSPPGDPGAQYFGPGTRLLVL.

The sample holds many counts of this clonotype. The chain is built from TRBV4-3 and TRBJ1-4; no clear D gene. The CDR3 is 15 residues long. V dropped 3 bases and J dropped 4 bases, with 12 bases sitting between them. Germline V gene data show CDR1 as LGHNA and CDR2 as YSLEER. Written as DNA, the CDR3 is TGCGCCAGCAGCCAGCTTATAGGCGGTAATGAAAAACTGTTTTTT. This encodes CASSQLIGGNEKLFF.

This clonotype was observed at least ten times. The chain combines TRBV29-1 with TRBJ1-2; D remains unclear. With 3 bases removed from V and 6 bases from J, the gap between germline ends came to 11 bases. This CDR3 spans 12 amino acids. Germline V gene data show CDR1 as SQVTM and CDR2 as ANQGSEA. The CDR3 DNA is TGCAGCGTTGAGTGGGCAAGGGATGGCTACACCTTC. Translation gives CSVEWARDGYTF.

The table lists this clonotype with many counts. The rearrangement joins TRBV5-1 to TRBJ2-3; TRBD2 agrees at 9 bases. V was clipped by 3 bases and J by 2 bases; unmatched bases: 4. Germline V gives CDR1 SGHRS, CDR2 YFSETQ. The CDR3 covers 15 residues. CDR3 sequence reads: CASSSLAGATDTQYF. The CDR3 nucleotides read TGCGCCAGCAGCTCGTTAGCGGGGGCCACAGATACGCAGTATTTT.

This clonotype was observed a few times. V and J are TRBV11-2 and TRBJ2-5, with D perhaps TRBD1 or TRBD2 (6 bases each). Trimming removed 8 bases at V and 3 bases at J, with 16 bases between. CDR3 length equals 14 residues. Germline loops: CDR1 SGHAT, CDR2 FQNNGV. The CDR3 here is CASDRGGLEETQYF. CDR3 coding DNA: TGTGCCAGCGACCGAGGGGGGCTGGAAGAGACCCAGTACTTC.

In its sample, this clonotype was seen many times. This chain uses TRBV20-1 with TRBJ2-1, with D maybe TRBD2 (5 bases). The CDR3 runs 15 residues. CDR1 DFQATT and CDR2 SNEGSKA come from the germline V gene (reference sequence). V dropped 1 base and J dropped 7 bases, with 17 bases sitting between them. DNA for the CDR3: TGCAGTGCTAGAGCCCTCGGCCACCCGGGGAATGAGCAGTTCTTC. Translation: CSARALGHPGNEQFF.

The sample holds many counts of this clonotype. The chain recombines TRBV29-1 with TRBJ1-2; 7 nucleotides align to TRBD1. Germline V gene data show CDR1 as SQVTM and CDR2 as ANQGSEA. This CDR3 comprises 13 residues. V shed 4 bases, J shed 1 base, and the junction held 3 bases outside the gene matches. CDR3 DNA sequence: TGCAGCGTTGGGACAGGAGATAACTATGGCTACACCTTC. This translates into CSVGTGDNYGYTF.

This clonotype occurred many times. The chain joins TRBV5-1 to TRBJ1-1; D ambiguous. Germline CDR1 is SGHRS and CDR2 is YFSETQ. This CDR3 contains 13 residues. V lost 7 bases and J 4 bases, leaving 14 bases between the germline ends. The DNA for the CDR3 is TGCGCCAGCTTCGAGGGCGTAGCCACTGAAGCTTTCTTT. It encodes CASFEGVATEAFF.

This clonotype was counted many times. The chain has TRBV16 and TRBJ1-5; D unclear. From germline, CDR1 is KGHSY and CDR2 FQNENV. V lost 2 bases and J lost 4, with 6 bases in between. The CDR3 loop spans 13 amino acids. The CDR3 region is CASSQEPNQPQHF. The CDR3 DNA reads TGTGCCAGCAGCCAAGAGCCGAATCAGCCCCAGCATTTT.

This clonotype was detected many times. CDR3 DNA: TGTGCCAGCAGCTTGATTTGGGGGGCGGCCTACAATGAGCAGTTCTTC. It specifies CASSLIWGAAYNEQFF. The chain uses TRBV5-6 and TRBJ2-1; D assignment may be TRBD1 or TRBD2 (6 bases each). Per germline, CDR1 SGHDT and CDR2 YYEEEE. Trimming took 1 base from V and 2 from J, leaving 13 bases between them. The CDR3 is made up of 16 amino acids.

This clonotype was detected ten times or more. V usage is TRBV12-3 or TRBV12-4 and J usage is TRBJ2-7; 11 bases fit TRBD1. The CDR3 contains 15 residues. V trimming: 6 bases; J trimming: 3 bases; junction bases outside the gene matches: 7. The CDR3 reads CASRTGQGAFYEQYF. The CDR3 bases are TGTGCCAGCAGGACAGGACAGGGGGCCTTCTACGAGCAGTACTTC.

This clonotype was recorded many times. J is TRBJ1-1 and V is TRBV5-1, with unresolved D. The CDR3 totals 14 residues. CDR1 is SGHRS and CDR2 is YFSETQ in the germline V gene. Trimming removed 0 bases from V and 0 bases from J, with 6 bases in between. The CDR3 sequence is CASSLVDVNTEAFF. The DNA of the CDR3 is TGCGCCAGCAGCTTGGTAGATGTGAACACTGAAGCTTTCTTT.

This clonotype showed up many times. The chain has TRBV7-9 and TRBJ2-2; D is unresolved. This CDR3 spans 15 amino acids. Trimming removed 0 bases at V and 4 bases at J, with 9 bases between. CDR1 and CDR2 from the germline V gene are SEHNR and FQNEAQ (reference sequence). CDR3 amino acids: CASSLAGIFTGELFF. The CDR3 nucleotides are TGTGCCAGCAGCTTAGCGGGGATATTCACCGGGGAGCTGTTTTTT.

There are many counts of this clonotype. The chain combines TRBV25-1 with TRBJ1-2; possibly TRBD1 for D (5 bases). The CDR3 sequence is 17 residues long. In germline, CDR1 is MGHDK, CDR2 SYGVNS. Between the trimmed V and J ends, which lost 3 bases and 4 bases, there was a span of 21 bases. CDR3 sequence reads: CASSDGGVGGLAYGYTF. CDR3 sequence (DNA): TGTGCCAGCAGTGATGGGGGGGTGGGCGGTCTCGCCTATGGCTACACCTTC.

In this sample, this clonotype turned up many times. V usage is TRBV20-1 and J usage is TRBJ1-5; TRBD1 aligns across 7 bases. This CDR3 has 13 amino acids. Per germline, CDR1 DFQATT and CDR2 SNEGSKA (reference sequence). V trimming: 6 bases; J trimming: 2 bases; junction bases outside the gene matches: 4. The CDR3 bases are TGCAGTGCCTGGACAGGTGGCAATCAGCCCCAGCATTTT. Translated, it gives CSAWTGGNQPQHF.

This sequence joins TRBV9 and TRBJ2-3; a possible D gene is TRBD1 (8 bases). The V end was cut by 6 bases, the J end by 3 bases, with 20 bases between. The germline V gene encodes CDR1 SGDLS and CDR2 YYNGEE. The CDR3 length is 16 residues. CDR3 bases: TGTGCCAGCACCGGGGAGGGTGGACAGGGAACAGATACGCAGTATTTT. This encodes CASTGEGGQGTDTQYF.

This clonotype was seen at least ten times. The chain couples TRBV20-1 to TRBJ2-1; D remains ambiguous. Trimming pared 0 bases from V and 0 bases from J, leaving 9 bases between. Germline CDR1 is DFQATT and CDR2 is SNEGSKA (reference sequence). This CDR3 is 15 amino acids long. The CDR3 reads CSARDRGSSYNEQFF. The CDR3 region has the DNA TGCAGTGCTAGAGATCGTGGCAGCTCCTACAATGAGCAGTTCTTC.

The chain uses TRBV7-2 and TRBJ1-5; D remains ambiguous. Trimming removed 4 bases from V and 7 bases from J, with 11 bases in between. The CDR3 contains 13 residues. Germline CDR1 and CDR2: SGHTA and FQGNSA. The DNA of the CDR3 is TGTGCCAGCAGCTCCCCAGGCCGGCAGCCCCAGCATTTT. Translation: CASSSPGRQPQHF.

As concerns this clonotype: This could be a read error, since a much larger clone is one nucleotide away. The V and J genes are TRBV5-1 and TRBJ2-1; D may be TRBD2 (5 bases). Germline V lookup: CDR1 SGHRS, CDR2 YFSETQ. The CDR3 is made up of 12 amino acids. V was clipped by 2 bases and J by 7 bases, with 7 bases between them. CDR3 nucleotide sequence: TGCGCCAGCAGCTTCTGGAGGAATGAGCAGTTCTTC. Translation gives CASSFWRNEQFF.

In this sample, this clonotype turned up many times. At one end, the junction sequence differs from germline, possibly due to a read error. This chain joins TRBV2 and TRBJ2-1; 13 bases fit TRBD2. The length of the CDR3 is 14 residues. The germline V gene encodes CDR1 SNHLY and CDR2 FYNNEI. The CDR3 loop reads CASTGTSGVNEQFF. The CDR3 nucleotides read TGTGCGAGCACGGGGACTAGCGGGGTGAATGAGCAGTTCTTC.